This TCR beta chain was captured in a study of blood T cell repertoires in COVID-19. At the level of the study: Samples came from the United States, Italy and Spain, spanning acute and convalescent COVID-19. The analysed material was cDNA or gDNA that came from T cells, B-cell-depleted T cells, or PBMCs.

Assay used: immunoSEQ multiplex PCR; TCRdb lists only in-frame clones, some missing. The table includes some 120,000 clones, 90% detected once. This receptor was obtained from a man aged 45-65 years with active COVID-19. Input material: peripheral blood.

DNA of the CDR3: TGTGCCAGCAGGTTGACAGGGGTATCCTACGAGCAGTACTTC. It codes for CASRLTGVSYEQYF. The V call is TRBV2, the J call TRBJ2-7; 8 bases are shared with TRBD1. V was clipped by 6 bases and J by 1 base; unmatched bases: 5. The length of the CDR3 is 14 residues. Germline CDR1 is SNHLY and CDR2 is FYNNEI.